This TCR beta chain was observed in a study of T-cell reconstitution after alpha-beta-depleted transplantation in children. Researchers prepared the TCRbeta library using unique molecular identifiers, the study reports. MiXCR, run by TCRdb on the PCR reads, gives a single entry per CDR3 protein. The repertoire includes approximately 650,000 distinct CDR3 sequences, around 13% of them detected once, and around 0.8% sits in the top ten. This clonotype was detected ten times or more. Its antigen is still unknown. Germline values: CDR1 ENHRY, CDR2 SYGVKD. The V end lost 6 bases, the J end lost 8 bases, and 17 bases lay between the germline ends. This CDR3 spans 14 amino acids. Study results and limitations: A year post-transplant, T-cell counts and diversity derived mostly from newly produced T cells. Elevated TCRbeta diversity at day 60 was traced, in some patients, to surviving recipient T cells and thymic progenitors.

The TCR comes from a girl between 2 and 10 years old with congenital amegakaryocytic thrombocytopenia, due to receive a stem cell transplant. The chain carries TRBV10-3 and TRBJ2-1; D is tentatively TRBD1 or TRBD2 (5 bases each). Sequencing was performed on PBMCs, taken before TCRalphabeta/CD19-depleted stem cell transplant. CDR3 nucleotide sequence: TGTGCCATCAGCTCGGGACCCTCCTCCGATGAGCAGTTCTTC. Translating it yields CAISSGPSSDEQFF.